The clone carrying this TCR beta chain was detected only a few times. Its specificity is not known. This CDR3 has 15 amino acids. V was clipped by 6 bases and J by 2 bases, with 16 bases between them. Germline CDR1 reads MDHEN; CDR2 reads SYDVKM. This specimen belongs to a study of T-cell reconstitution after alpha-beta-depleted transplantation in children. Library preparation (for TCRbeta) was performed with unique molecular identifiers. TCRdb re-derived calls from the PCR reads in MiXCR, one entry per CDR3 protein. The data contain about 900,000 distinct CDR3 sequences, about 31% of them singletons. Whole-study results and caveats: Surviving recipient cells, namely T cells and thymic progenitors, were the source of high day-60 TCRbeta diversity in some patients. One year post-transplant, T-cell counts and diversity were largely derived from T cells produced anew. Approximately two months post-transplant, alpha-beta T cells reportedly originated from several hundred expanded graft clones.

This material consisted of PBMCs, mostly from graft donor cells, taken 360 days after TCRalphabeta/CD19-depleted stem cell transplant. This clonotype was obtained from a boy under three years old who had a stem cell transplant for SCID, so the T cells may come from the graft donor. V is TRBV28 and J is TRBJ2-5, with unresolved D. The CDR3: CASSLPSVGQETQYF. The CDR3 DNA reads as TGTGCCAGCAGCCTTCCGAGTGTAGGGCAAGAGACCCAGTACTTC.